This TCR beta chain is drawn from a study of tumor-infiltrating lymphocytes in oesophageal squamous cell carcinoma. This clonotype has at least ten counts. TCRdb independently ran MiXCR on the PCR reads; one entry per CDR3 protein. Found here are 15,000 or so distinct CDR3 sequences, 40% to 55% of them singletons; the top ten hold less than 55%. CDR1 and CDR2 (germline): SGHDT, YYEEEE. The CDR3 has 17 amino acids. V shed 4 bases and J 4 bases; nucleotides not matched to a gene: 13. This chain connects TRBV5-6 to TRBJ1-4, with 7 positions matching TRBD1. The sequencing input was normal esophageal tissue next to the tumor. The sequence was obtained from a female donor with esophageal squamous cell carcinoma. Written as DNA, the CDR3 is TGTGCCAGCAGCGCCGAGGGGCAGGGGGATCGTAATGAAAAACTGTTTTTT. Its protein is CASSAEGQGDRNEKLFF.